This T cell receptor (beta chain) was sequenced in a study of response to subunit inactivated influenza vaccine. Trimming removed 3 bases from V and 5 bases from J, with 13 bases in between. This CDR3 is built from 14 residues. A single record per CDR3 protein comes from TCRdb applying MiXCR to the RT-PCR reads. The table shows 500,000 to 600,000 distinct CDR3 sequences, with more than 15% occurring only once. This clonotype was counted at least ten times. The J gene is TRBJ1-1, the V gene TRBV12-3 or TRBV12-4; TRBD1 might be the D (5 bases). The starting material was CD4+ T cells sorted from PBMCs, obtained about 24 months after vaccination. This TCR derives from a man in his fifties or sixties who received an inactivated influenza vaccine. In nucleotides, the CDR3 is TGTGCCAGCAGTTTTTCCAGGGACGGAACTGAAGCTTTCTTT. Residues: CASSFSRDGTEAFF.